A selection of T cell receptor beta chains follows, all from one sample in a study of cytomegalovirus exposure and HLA in healthy donors. Sequencing used immunoSEQ multiplex PCR; TCRdb keeps in-frame clones, though not all of them. The sample has 100,000 to 150,000 clones, around 80% seen once; the top ten hold roughly 4%. Source material: PBMCs. The receptors here all came from a middle-aged woman in good health and CMV-seronegative. Both conserved end residues are part of each CDR3. The D gene is left open where the match is weak. Some rows have no size entry. The others give once, few or many, or a class for an expanded clone.

J | size | V | D | DNA | CDR3
TRBJ1-1 | NA | TRBV6-5 | TRBD1 | TGTGCCAGCAGCGACGGGGGCAGGGGGAGAACTGAAGCTTTCTTT | CASSDGGRGRTEAFF
TRBJ1-3 | few | TRBV9 | TRBD1 | TGTGCCAGCAGCGTAGGTACAGGGGAACCTGGAAACACCATATATTTT | CASSVGTGEPGNTIYF
TRBJ2-5 | NA | TRBV27 | TRBD1 | TGTGCCAGCAGTCATTCGGTACAGGGGCTGGAGACCCAGTACTTC | CASSHSVQGLETQYF
TRBJ2-3 | NA | TRBV9 | TRBD1 | TGTGCCAGCAGCCCCAGACAGGGCTGGGGGACAGATACGCAGTATTTT | CASSPRQGWGTDTQYF
TRBJ1-5 | NA | TRBV9 | TRBD1 | TGTGCCAGCAGCGTGGGGACAGGGGGCGACCAGCCCCAGCATTTT | CASSVGTGGDQPQHF
TRBJ2-1 | NA | TRBV7-2 | NA | TGTGCCAGCAGCTTAGTCAGGGGTGGCAATGAGCAGTTCTTC | CASSLVRGGNEQFF
TRBJ1-4 | NA | TRBV2 | NA | TGTGCCAGCAGGGTTACAGGGTATAATGAAAAACTGTTTTTT | CASRVTGYNEKLFF
TRBJ2-3 | NA | TRBV5-1 | TRBD2 | TGCGCCAGCAGCTTGGGGTTAGCGGGGGACCTCTCAGGAGATACGCAGTATTTT | CASSLGLAGDLSGDTQYF
TRBJ2-3 | once | TRBV5-6 | TRBD2 | TGTGCCAGCAGCTTGAGACTCGCGGGGGGGAGCACAGATACGCAGTATTTT | CASSLRLAGGSTDTQYF
TRBJ2-7 | NA | TRBV9 | TRBD1 | TGTGCCAGCAGCGGGGAGACAGGGGGCGCTTTAGGAGAGCAGTACTTC | CASSGETGGALGEQYF
TRBJ2-7 | NA | TRBV28 | TRBD2 | TGTGCCAGCAGTCCGGGGAAGTGGGTAGCGGGGGCCTCCTACGAGCAGTACTTC | CASSPGKWVAGASYEQYF
TRBJ2-7 | NA | TRBV7-9 | TRBD1 | TGTGCCAGCAGCCAGACAGGGGGCAGGTACGAGCAGTACTTC | CASSQTGGRYEQYF
TRBJ1-2 | NA | TRBV2 | TRBD1 | TGTGCCAGCAGTGCAGACAGGGAGGGCTACACCTTC | CASSADREGYTF
TRBJ2-7 | few | TRBV2 | TRBD1 | TGTGCCAGCAGTGGACCGACAGGGGGCGCCTACGAGCAGTACTTC | CASSGPTGGAYEQYF
TRBJ1-2 | NA | TRBV7-2 | TRBD1 | TGTGCCAGCAGCTTAGACGTTGGGGGACAGCCTAACTATGGCTACACCTTC | CASSLDVGGQPNYGYTF
TRBJ2-3 | NA | TRBV29-1 | TRBD2 | TGCAGCGTTGAAGATGAGGTGGCGGGAGGCCCAGATACGCAGTATTTT | CSVEDEVAGGPDTQYF
TRBJ2-5 | NA | TRBV29-1 | NA | TGCAGCGTTGAGCGAGAGACCCAGTACTTC | CSVERETQYF
TRBJ2-1 | once | TRBV7-2 | TRBD2 | TGTGCCAGCAGCTTAGCTCAAGCGGGAGGGTACAATGAGCAGTTCTTC | CASSLAQAGGYNEQFF
TRBJ2-7 | NA | TRBV19 | NA | TGTGCCAGTAGTATACGGCCGGGGTACGAGCAGTACTTC | CASSIRPGYEQYF
TRBJ1-5 | NA | TRBV15 | NA | TGTGCCACCAGCAGAGCACCAGGGGGCAATCAGCCCCAGCATTTT | CATSRAPGGNQPQHF
TRBJ1-5 | NA | TRBV5-4 | NA | TGTGCCAGCAGCTACCTAGATCAGCCCCAGCATTTT | CASSYLDQPQHF
TRBJ2-7 | NA | TRBV4-2 | NA | TGTGCCAGCAGCCCTAGCGTATTGAGCTCCTACGAGCAGTACTTC | CASSPSVLSSYEQYF
TRBJ2-5 | once | TRBV27 | NA | TGTGCCAGCATTCAGGAGGCCCAGTACTTC | CASIQEAQYF
TRBJ1-2 | NA | TRBV29-1 | NA | TGCAGCGTTGAAAGCCAGGACTACTATGGCTACACCTTC | CSVESQDYYGYTF
TRBJ2-1 | NA | TRBV19 | NA | TGTGCCAGTAGTATAGTAGTAGGGGGGGTCTCCTACAATGAGCAGTTCTTC | CASSIVVGGVSYNEQFF
TRBJ2-7 | NA | TRBV6-1 | NA | TGTGCCAGCAGTGAAATTAGTCCCTACGAGCAGTACTTC | CASSEISPYEQYF
TRBJ2-7 | few | TRBV7-9 | NA | TGTGCCAGCAGCTTGGCAGGTGGCGACGAGCAGTACTTC | CASSLAGGDEQYF
TRBJ1-4 | few | TRBV28 | TRBD1 | TGTGCCAGCAGTTTAAGACAGGGGAACGAAAAACTGTTTTTT | CASSLRQGNEKLFF
TRBJ2-2 | NA | TRBV5-1 | TRBD2 | TGCGCCAGCAGCGTAACTAGCGATCTCTGGGAGCTGTTTTTT | CASSVTSDLWELFF
TRBJ1-1 | once | TRBV19 | NA | TGTGCCAGTAGTATACGGACAAACACTGAAGCTTTCTTT | CASSIRTNTEAFF
TRBJ1-1 | few | TRBV10-3 | NA | TGTGCCATCAGTACAAGGGGGGGAGAAGGAGCTGAAGCTTTCTTT | CAISTRGGEGAEAFF
TRBJ1-6 | NA | TRBV9 | TRBD1 | TGTGCCAGCAGCGTAGCTTCAGGGGGCTATAATTCACCCCTCCACTTT | CASSVASGGYNSPLHF
TRBJ1-1 | NA | TRBV27 | TRBD1 | TGTGCCAGCAGTTTATACGAATCAGGGGGGAACGCTTTCTTT | CASSLYESGGNAFF
TRBJ2-7 | NA | TRBV18 | TRBD2 | TGTGCCAGCTCACCACCCCTAGCGGGAAGCGAGCAGTACTTC | CASSPPLAGSEQYF
TRBJ1-1 | NA | TRBV28 | NA | TGTGCCAGCAGTTTATGGGGAGGGGGCACTGAAGCTTTCTTT | CASSLWGGGTEAFF
TRBJ1-6 | NA | TRBV6-5 | NA | TGTGCCAGCAGTTACTCGCCCGGACAGACTAATTCACCCCTCCACTTT | CASSYSPGQTNSPLHF
TRBJ2-7 | NA | TRBV2 | NA | TGTGCCAGCAGTGGGGACACTGCCTACGAGCAGTACTTC | CASSGDTAYEQYF
TRBJ2-5 | NA | TRBV27 | TRBD1 | TGTGCCAGCAGTTTCGCCGGGACAGTGCAAGAGACCCAGTACTTC | CASSFAGTVQETQYF
TRBJ2-1 | NA | TRBV5-1 | NA | TGCGCCAGCAGCTTGAGGGGGGGCCCTAATGAGCAGTTCTTC | CASSLRGGPNEQFF
TRBJ1-1 | NA | TRBV12-5 | NA | TGTGCTAGTGGTTTGGCCAGATTGAACACTGAAGCTTTCTTT | CASGLARLNTEAFF
TRBJ1-2 | few | TRBV27 | NA | TGTGCCAGCAGTGAAGGGCAGGGAGGGTATGGCTACACCTTC | CASSEGQGGYGYTF
TRBJ1-2 | NA | TRBV6-4 | TRBD1 | TGTGCCAGCAGCGAAACAGGGGCTTATGGCTACACCTTC | CASSETGAYGYTF
TRBJ2-7 | NA | TRBV9 | NA | TGTGCCAGCAGCGTGGACAGCCCCACGAGGGAGCAGTACTTC | CASSVDSPTREQYF
TRBJ2-7 | NA | TRBV7-9 | TRBD2 | TGTTCCAGCAGCTTGCTTGCCGGGACTAGCGGGAGGTACGAGCAGTACTTC | CSSSLLAGTSGRYEQYF
TRBJ2-2 | once | TRBV19 | NA | TGTGCCAGTACCCTGGGGGGGCTAAACACCGGGGAGCTGTTTTTT | CASTLGGLNTGELFF
TRBJ1-6 | NA | TRBV5-1 | NA | TGCGCCAGCAGCTTGGCCGTTTTGGACAGTTATAATTCACCCCTCCACTTT | CASSLAVLDSYNSPLHF
TRBJ2-5 | NA | TRBV5-4 | NA | TGTGCCAGCAGCCCAAGACAGGGACTTAATCAAGAGACCCAGTACTTC | CASSPRQGLNQETQYF
TRBJ2-7 | NA | TRBV7-9 | NA | TGTGCCAGCAGCTTAGGCGACTTGAGCTCCTACGAGCAGTACTTC | CASSLGDLSSYEQYF
TRBJ2-7 | few | TRBV25-1 | NA | TGTGCCAGCAGTGACGCCGGGACACACATTGGCGAGCAGTACTTC | CASSDAGTHIGEQYF
TRBJ1-1 | NA | TRBV6-5 | NA | TGTGCCAGCAGTTACTCACGAGGGAACACTGAAGCTTTCTTT | CASSYSRGNTEAFF
TRBJ2-1 | NA | TRBV12-5 | TRBD2 | TGTGCTAGTGGTTTGGTACGGGGGACTAGCACTAATGAGCAGTTCTTC | CASGLVRGTSTNEQFF
TRBJ1-1 | few | TRBV5-4 | NA | TGTGCCAGCAGCCAGACAGAATTGGGCACTGAAGCTTTCTTT | CASSQTELGTEAFF
TRBJ2-1 | NA | TRBV9 | TRBD2 | TGTGCCAGCAGCGAGACCGGGGGGAATGAGCAGTTCTTC | CASSETGGNEQFF